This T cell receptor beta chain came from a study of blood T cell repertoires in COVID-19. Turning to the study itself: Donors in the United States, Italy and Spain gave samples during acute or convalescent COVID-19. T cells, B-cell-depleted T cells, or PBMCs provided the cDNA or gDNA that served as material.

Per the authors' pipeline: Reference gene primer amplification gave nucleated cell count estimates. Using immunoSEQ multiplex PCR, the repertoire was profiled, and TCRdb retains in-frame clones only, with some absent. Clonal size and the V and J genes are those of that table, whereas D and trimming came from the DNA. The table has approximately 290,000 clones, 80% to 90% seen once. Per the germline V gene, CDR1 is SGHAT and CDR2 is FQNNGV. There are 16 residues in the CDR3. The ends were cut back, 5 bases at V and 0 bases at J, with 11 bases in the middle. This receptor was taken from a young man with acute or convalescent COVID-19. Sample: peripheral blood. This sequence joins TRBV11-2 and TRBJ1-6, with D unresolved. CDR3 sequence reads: CASSPVGSSYNSPLHF. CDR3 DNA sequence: TGTGCCAGCAGCCCCGTCGGTAGCTCCTATAATTCACCCCTCCACTTT.